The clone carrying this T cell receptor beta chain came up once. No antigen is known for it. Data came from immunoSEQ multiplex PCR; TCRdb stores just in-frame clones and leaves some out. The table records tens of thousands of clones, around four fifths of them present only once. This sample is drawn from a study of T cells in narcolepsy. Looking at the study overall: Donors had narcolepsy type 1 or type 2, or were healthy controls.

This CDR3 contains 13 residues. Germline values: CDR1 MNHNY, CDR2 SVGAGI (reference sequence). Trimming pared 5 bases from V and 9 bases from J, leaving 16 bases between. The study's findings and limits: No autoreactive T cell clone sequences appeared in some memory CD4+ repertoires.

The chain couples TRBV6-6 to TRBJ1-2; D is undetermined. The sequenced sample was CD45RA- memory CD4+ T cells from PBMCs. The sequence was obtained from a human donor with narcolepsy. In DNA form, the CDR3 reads TGTGCCAGCAGTGCGGACCAACTCTCTCGCTACACCTTC. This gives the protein CASSADQLSRYTF.